This TCR beta chain was sequenced for a study of tissue T cells after allogeneic stem cell transplantation. Study results and caveats: TCR repertoires tracked anatomic similarity, regardless of disease or transplant status. Blood and spleen captured only part of the tissue TCR repertoire. Which tissue TCRs were alloreactive or antigen-specific was not determined. Some clones might be persisting host cells.

As to this clone: Antigen: not known. Germline and genes here are mouse. Read coverage stops 1 residue before the CDR3 terminus; the germline J gene supplies the remainder.

Indicated time point: mouse harvest day 14 after allogeneic transplant. Mouse grafts combined 10^7 T-cell-depleted bone marrow cells with 10^6 splenic CD5+ T cells. Tissues came from B6→BALB/c major-mismatch GVHD mice at day 7 or 14. Using immunoSEQ multiplex PCR, the repertoire was profiled, and TCRdb retains in-frame clones only, with some absent. The repertoire holds 4,400 or so clones, with 47% as singletons. From germline, CDR1 is SGHND and CDR2 FRSKSL. V gave up 1 base and J gave up 1 base, with 5 bases separating them. The CDR3 runs to 14 residues. Material for sequencing was lymph node tissue. The clonotype originates from a female BALB/c mouse given C57BL/6 T cells with graft-versus-host disease after an allogeneic hematopoietic cell transplant. V and J are TRBV15 and TRBJ2-1, with D possibly TRBD1 on 5 matching bases. The CDR3 sequence: CASSLGQNYAEQFF. The CDR3 DNA, read in part, is TGTGCCAGCAGTTTAGGACAGAACTATGCTGAGCAGTTC.